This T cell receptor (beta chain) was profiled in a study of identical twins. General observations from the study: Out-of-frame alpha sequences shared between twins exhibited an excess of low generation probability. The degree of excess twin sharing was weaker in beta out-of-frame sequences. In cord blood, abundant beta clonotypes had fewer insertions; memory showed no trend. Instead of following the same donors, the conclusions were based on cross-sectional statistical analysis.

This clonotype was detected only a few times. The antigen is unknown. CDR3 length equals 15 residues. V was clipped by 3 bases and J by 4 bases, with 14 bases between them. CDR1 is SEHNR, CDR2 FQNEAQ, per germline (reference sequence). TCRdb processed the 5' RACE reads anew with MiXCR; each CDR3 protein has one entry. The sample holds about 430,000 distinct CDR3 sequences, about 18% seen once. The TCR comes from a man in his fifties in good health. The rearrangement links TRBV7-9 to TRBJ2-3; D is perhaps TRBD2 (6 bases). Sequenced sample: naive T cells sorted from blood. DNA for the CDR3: TGTGCCAGCAGCTTCATGGGAGGCCCCCCAGATACGCAGTATTTT. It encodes CASSFMGGPPDTQYF.